Presented here are 17 T cell receptor beta chains from one specimen sequenced in a study of CXCR3-negative and CXCR3-positive naive CD8 T cells. The study made its TRB cDNA libraries by 5' RACE, adding UMI labels. TCRdb reprocessed the 5' RACE reads, keeping one entry per CDR3 protein, no DNA. The record lists roughly 90,000 distinct CDR3 sequences, of which the ten most abundant hold 1.5% to 2%. Source material: naive CXCR3- CD8+ T cells from blood. As to subset: CD45RO-CCR7+CD27+CD95- naive CD8+ T cells lacking CXCR3 (TNR3-). Receptors were obtained from a human donor in good health. Some clones in this sample may be carry-over from other donors' samples.

The chain combines TRBV7-8 with TRBJ2-5. Germline V gives CDR1 SGHVS, CDR2 FQNEAQ. The CDR3 is 17 amino acids. The CDR3 spells CASSGGSDTEYQETQYF.

The V gene is TRBV7-9, the J gene TRBJ2-7. The CDR3 contains 12 residues. Germline CDR1 is SEHNR and CDR2 is FQNEAQ (reference sequence). Here the CDR3 reads CASSLALLEQYF.

The chain combines TRBV7-9 with TRBJ1-2. CDR3 length equals 13 residues. The germline V gene has CDR1 SEHNR and CDR2 FQNEAQ (reference sequence). The CDR3 sequence: CASSLQGPLGYTF.

The chain has TRBV29-1 and TRBJ1-1; the D gene TCRdb calls, TRBD1, cannot be checked with no DNA. Germline V gene lookup returns CDR1 SQVTM and CDR2 ANQGSEA. The CDR3 has 13 amino acids. CDR3 in amino acids: CSVEYRMNTEAFF.

The J gene is TRBJ2-5, the V gene TRBV6-5; the TCRdb call, TRBD1, lacks DNA for checking. The CDR3 is 14 residues long. Per germline, CDR1 MNHEY and CDR2 SVGAGI. The CDR3: CASSYGTAQETQYF.

The V and J genes are TRBV6-5 and TRBJ2-3. Germline loops: CDR1 MNHEY, CDR2 SVGAGI. This CDR3 region has 14 residues. CDR3 region: CASSFRTRADTQYF.

The chain recombines TRBV5-6 with TRBJ1-2. Germline values: CDR1 SGHDT, CDR2 YYEEEE. The CDR3 covers 13 residues. CDR3 sequence reads: CASSLETNYGYTF. Combining the CDR3 with reference TRBV5-6 and TRBJ1-2 gives the whole variable domain DAGVTQSPTHLIKTRGQQVTLRCSPKSGHDTVSWYQQALGQGPQFIFQYYEEEERQRGNFPDRFSGHQFPNYSSELNVNALLLGDSALYLCASSLETNYGYTFGSGTRLTVV.

The chain joins TRBV7-6 to TRBJ2-2; TCRdb calls TRBD1, which cannot be checked without DNA. Germline V gene lookup returns CDR1 SGHVS and CDR2 FNYEAQ. The CDR3 covers 18 residues. The CDR3 is CASSHDPGGAANTGELFF.

The genes are TRBV12-3 or TRBV12-4 and TRBJ2-7; TCRdb names TRBD2, which stays unverified in the absence of DNA. This CDR3 spans 15 amino acids. The chain's CDR3 is CASSSSDRPEGEQYF.

The chain is built from TRBV9 and TRBJ2-2. The CDR3 has 15 residues. From germline, CDR1 is SGDLS and CDR2 YYNGEE. The CDR3 sequence is CASSAEEAYPWELFF.

The chain employs TRBV11-2 and TRBJ2-1; the D gene TCRdb calls, TRBD2, cannot be checked with no DNA. This CDR3 is built from 14 residues. Germline CDR1 reads SGHAT; CDR2 reads FQNNGV. The CDR3 here is CASSLEIPRAEQFF.

The rearrangement links TRBV7-2 to TRBJ1-2; TCRdb designates TRBD1, a call that cannot be tested without DNA. The germline V gene has CDR1 SGHTA and CDR2 FQGNSA. This CDR3 has 13 residues. The CDR3 loop is CASSSQQGDGYTF. Combining the CDR3 with reference TRBV7-2 and TRBJ1-2 gives the whole variable domain GAGVSQSPSNKVTEKGKDVELRCDPISGHTALYWYRQSLGQGLEFLIYFQGNSAPDKSGLPSDRFSAERTGGSVSTLTIQRTQQEDSAVYLCASSSQQGDGYTFGSGTRLTVV.

The genes are TRBV15 and TRBJ2-5; as DNA is missing, the TRBD1 call by TCRdb cannot be tested. The CDR3 is made up of 15 amino acids. Germline loops: CDR1 LNHNV, CDR2 YYDKDF (reference sequence). The CDR3 is CATSRERGTQETQYF.

The chain carries TRBV7-9 and TRBJ2-1; TCRdb selects TRBD2, and the lack of DNA leaves this call unchecked. Germline loops: CDR1 SEHNR, CDR2 FQNEAQ (reference sequence). This CDR3 spans 16 amino acids. The CDR3 loop reads CASRYQGLAASNEQFF.

This rearrangement joins TRBV15 to TRBJ1-4; the TCRdb call, TRBD1, lacks DNA for checking. Per the germline V gene, CDR1 is LNHNV and CDR2 is YYDKDF (reference sequence). This CDR3 comprises 13 residues. The CDR3: CATSLEEGEKLFF.

This chain joins TRBV7-9 and TRBJ1-1. The CDR3 has 14 residues. CDR1 is SEHNR and CDR2 is FQNEAQ in the germline V gene (reference sequence). The CDR3 loop reads CASSLVAENTEAFF.

The V call is TRBV6-6, the J call TRBJ2-5; TCRdb selects TRBD2, and the lack of DNA leaves this call unchecked. Germline V gene data show CDR1 as MNHNY and CDR2 as SVGAGI (reference sequence). CDR3 length: 15 amino acids. The CDR3 spells CASSSISGGRETQYF.